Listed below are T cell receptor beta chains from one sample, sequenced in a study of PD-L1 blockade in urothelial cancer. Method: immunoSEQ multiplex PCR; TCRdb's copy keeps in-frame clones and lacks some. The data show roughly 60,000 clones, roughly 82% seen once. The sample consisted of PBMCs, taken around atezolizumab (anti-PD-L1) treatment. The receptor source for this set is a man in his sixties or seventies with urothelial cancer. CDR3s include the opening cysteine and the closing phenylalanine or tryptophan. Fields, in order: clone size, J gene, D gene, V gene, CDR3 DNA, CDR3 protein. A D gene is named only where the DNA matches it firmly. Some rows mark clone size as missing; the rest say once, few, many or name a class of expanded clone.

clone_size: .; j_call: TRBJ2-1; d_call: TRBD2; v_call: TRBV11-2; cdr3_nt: TGTGCCAGCAGCCGTAGCGGGAGCAGTAATGAGCAGTTCTTC; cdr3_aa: CASSRSGSSNEQFF
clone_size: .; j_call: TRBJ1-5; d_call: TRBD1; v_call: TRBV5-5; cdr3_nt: TGTGCCAGCAGCTTGAGACAGGGGAACGGCAATCAGCCCCAGCATTTT; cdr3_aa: CASSLRQGNGNQPQHF
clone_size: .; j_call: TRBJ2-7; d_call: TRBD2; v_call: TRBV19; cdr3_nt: TGTGCCAGTAGTGTCCCGGGACTAGGTCGCCACGAGCAGTACTTC; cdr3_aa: CASSVPGLGRHEQYF
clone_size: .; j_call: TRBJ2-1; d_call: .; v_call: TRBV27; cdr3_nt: TGTGCCAGCAGTTTAGGTCTAGCAAGAAGGAATGAGCAGTTCTTC; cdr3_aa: CASSLGLARRNEQFF
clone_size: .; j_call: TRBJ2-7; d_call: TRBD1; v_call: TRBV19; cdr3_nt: TGTGCCAGTAGTAACCGACGGGACAGAGGATACGAGCAGTACTTC; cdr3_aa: CASSNRRDRGYEQYF
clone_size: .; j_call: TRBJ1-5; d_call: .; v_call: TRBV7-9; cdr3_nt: TGTGCCAGCAGCTCAAGGGACAACGGCAATCAGCCCCAGCATTTT; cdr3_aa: CASSSRDNGNQPQHF
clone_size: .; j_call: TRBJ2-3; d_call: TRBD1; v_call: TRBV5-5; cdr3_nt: TGTGCCAGCAGCGTGGGACAGGGAAAAATTTTGGATACGCAGTATTTT; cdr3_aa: CASSVGQGKILDTQYF
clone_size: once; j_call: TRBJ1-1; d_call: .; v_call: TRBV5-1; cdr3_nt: TGCGCCAGCAGCTTGGCCCTGGGGGCGATTGAAGCTTTCTTT; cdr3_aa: CASSLALGAIEAFF
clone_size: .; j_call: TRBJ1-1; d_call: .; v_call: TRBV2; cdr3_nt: TGTGCCAGCATCAAGGAGATGAACACTGAAGCTTTCTTT; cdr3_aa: CASIKEMNTEAFF
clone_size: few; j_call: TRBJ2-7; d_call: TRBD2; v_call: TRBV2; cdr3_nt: TGTGCCAGCAGTCTAGCGGCCCAAGAATACGAGCAGTACTTC; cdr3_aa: CASSLAAQEYEQYF
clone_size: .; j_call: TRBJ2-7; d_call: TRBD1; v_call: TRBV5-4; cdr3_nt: TGTGCCAGCAGTCCAGGACAGGGGTCAACCTACGAGCAGTACTTC; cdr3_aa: CASSPGQGSTYEQYF
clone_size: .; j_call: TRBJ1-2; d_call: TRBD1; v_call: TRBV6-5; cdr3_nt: TGTGCCAGCAGTTCCACAGGGGATGGCTACACCTTC; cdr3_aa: CASSSTGDGYTF
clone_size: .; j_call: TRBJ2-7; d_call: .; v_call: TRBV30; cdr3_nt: TGTGCCTGGAGTGTTAGTTATTACGAGCAGTACTTC; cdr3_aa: CAWSVSYYEQYF
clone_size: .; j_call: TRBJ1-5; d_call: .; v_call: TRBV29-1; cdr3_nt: TGCAGCGTTACTGAGGACACAAATCAGCCCCAGCATTTT; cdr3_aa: CSVTEDTNQPQHF
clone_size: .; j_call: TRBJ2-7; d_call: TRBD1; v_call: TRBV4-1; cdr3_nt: TGCGCCAGCAGCCAGACGACAGGGATCTCCTACGAGCAGTACTTC; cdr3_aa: CASSQTTGISYEQYF
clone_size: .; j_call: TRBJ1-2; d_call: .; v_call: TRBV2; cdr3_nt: TGTGCCAGCAGCGACCCACAGGTTCGCTATGGCTACACCTTC; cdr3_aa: CASSDPQVRYGYTF
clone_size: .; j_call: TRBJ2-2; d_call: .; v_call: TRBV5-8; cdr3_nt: TGTGCCAGCAGCCTGCGAGGGAATCCCGGGGAGCTGTTTTTT; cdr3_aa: CASSLRGNPGELFF
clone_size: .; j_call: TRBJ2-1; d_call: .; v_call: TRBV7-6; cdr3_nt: TGTGCCAGCAGCTTATATCTCGGGAGTTCCAATGAGCAGTTCTTC; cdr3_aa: CASSLYLGSSNEQFF
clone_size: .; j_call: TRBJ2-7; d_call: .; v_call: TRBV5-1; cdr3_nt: TGCGCCAGCAGCTTGGTTGGGACCGGGAGAGAGGACGAGCAGTACTTC; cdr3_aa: CASSLVGTGREDEQYF
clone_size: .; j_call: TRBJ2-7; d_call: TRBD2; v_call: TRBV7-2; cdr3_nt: TGTGCCAGCAGTTCCCTAACTAGCGGGAGATGGACCTACGAGCAGTACTTC; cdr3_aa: CASSSLTSGRWTYEQYF
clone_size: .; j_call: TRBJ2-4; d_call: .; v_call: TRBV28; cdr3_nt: TGTGCCAGCAGTTCCCGAGGGGGTGGGGGGGTTGACATTCAGTACTTC; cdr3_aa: CASSSRGGGGVDIQYF
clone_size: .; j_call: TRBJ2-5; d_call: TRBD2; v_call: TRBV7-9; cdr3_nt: TGTGCCAGCAGCTTTACTAGCGGGGAGACCCAGTACTTC; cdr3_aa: CASSFTSGETQYF
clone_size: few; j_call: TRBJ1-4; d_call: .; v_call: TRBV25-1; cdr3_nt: TGTGCCAGCAGTGAATATAAGGGCGGGCATGAAAAACTGTTTTTT; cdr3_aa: CASSEYKGGHEKLFF
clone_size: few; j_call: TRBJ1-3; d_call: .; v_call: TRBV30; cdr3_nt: TGTGCCTGGAGTGTACGGGGTGGAAACACCATATATTTT; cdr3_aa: CAWSVRGGNTIYF
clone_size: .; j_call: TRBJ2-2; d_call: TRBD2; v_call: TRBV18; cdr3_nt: TGTGCCAGCTCACCAATACTAGCGGCCGGGGAGCTGTTTTTT; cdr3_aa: CASSPILAAGELFF
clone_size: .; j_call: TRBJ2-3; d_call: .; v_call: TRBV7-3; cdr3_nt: TGTGCCAGCACCGACCTCCAGGGGTCTCTCACAGATACGCAGTATTTT; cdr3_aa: CASTDLQGSLTDTQYF
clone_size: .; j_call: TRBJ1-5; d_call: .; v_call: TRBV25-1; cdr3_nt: TGTGCCAGCAGTGAAGGGGGCAGGGCGAGCAATCAGCCCCAGCATTTT; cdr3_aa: CASSEGGRASNQPQHF
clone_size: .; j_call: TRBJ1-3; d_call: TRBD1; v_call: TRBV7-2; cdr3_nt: TGTGCCAGCAGCTTATCCGGGACAGGAGCCTCTGGAAACACCATATATTTT; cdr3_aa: CASSLSGTGASGNTIYF
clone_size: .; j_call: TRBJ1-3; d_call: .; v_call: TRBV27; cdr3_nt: TGTGCCAGCAGTTGGAGGGAGGTTGGAAACACCATATATTTT; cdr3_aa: CASSWREVGNTIYF
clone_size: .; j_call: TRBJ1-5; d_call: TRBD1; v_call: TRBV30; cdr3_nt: TGTGCCTGGGGACAGGGGAACCAGCCCCAGCATTTT; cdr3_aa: CAWGQGNQPQHF
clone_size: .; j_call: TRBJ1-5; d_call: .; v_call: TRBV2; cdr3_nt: TGTGCCAGCAGTCGACAGTCCCCGGGTTCCAGCAATCAGCCCCAGCATTTT; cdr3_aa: CASSRQSPGSSNQPQHF
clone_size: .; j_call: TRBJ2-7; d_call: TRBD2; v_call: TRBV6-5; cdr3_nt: TGTGCTCTGAGGCCGGGACTAGCGGGAAACGAGCAGTACTTC; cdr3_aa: CALRPGLAGNEQYF
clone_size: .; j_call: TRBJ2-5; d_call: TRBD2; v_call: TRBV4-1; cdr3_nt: TGCGCCAGCAGCCAAGATTCTAGCGGGGAGGAGACCCAGTACTTC; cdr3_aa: CASSQDSSGEETQYF
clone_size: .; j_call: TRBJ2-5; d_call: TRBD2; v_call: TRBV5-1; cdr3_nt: TGCGCCAGCAGCTCCGGACTAGCGGGAGGAGAAGAGACCCAGTACTTC; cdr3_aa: CASSSGLAGGEETQYF
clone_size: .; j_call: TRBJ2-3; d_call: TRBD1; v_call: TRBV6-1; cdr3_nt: TGTGCCAGCGTGGAATGGACAGGGGGCTCAGATACGCAGTATTTT; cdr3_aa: CASVEWTGGSDTQYF
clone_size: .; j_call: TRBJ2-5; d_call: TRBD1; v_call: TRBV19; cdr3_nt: TGTGCCAGTAGTATAGGGGCCGCGGGGGACAGGGCTTGGGAGACCCAGTACTTC; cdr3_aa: CASSIGAAGDRAWETQYF
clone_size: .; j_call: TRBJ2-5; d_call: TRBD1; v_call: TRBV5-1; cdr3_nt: TGCGCCAGCAGATCCGGGACAGGGGATAGCGAGACCCAGTACTTC; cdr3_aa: CASRSGTGDSETQYF
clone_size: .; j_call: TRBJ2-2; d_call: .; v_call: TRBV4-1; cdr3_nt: TGCGCCAGCAGCCTAACCGGGAACACCGGGGAGCTGTTTTTT; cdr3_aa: CASSLTGNTGELFF
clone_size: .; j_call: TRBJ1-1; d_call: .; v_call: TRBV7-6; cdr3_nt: TGTGCCAGCAGCTTTCAGGCTGCGAACACTGAAGCTTTCTTT; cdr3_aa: CASSFQAANTEAFF
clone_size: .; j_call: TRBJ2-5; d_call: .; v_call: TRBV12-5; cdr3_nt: TGTGCTAGTGGTTTCGGAGAGACCCAGTACTTC; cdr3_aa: CASGFGETQYF
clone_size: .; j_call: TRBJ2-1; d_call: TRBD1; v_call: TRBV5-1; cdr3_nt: TGCGCCAGCAGCTCCCGTCGGGACAGGTCTGTCTCGAATGAGCAGTTCTTC; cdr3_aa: CASSSRRDRSVSNEQFF
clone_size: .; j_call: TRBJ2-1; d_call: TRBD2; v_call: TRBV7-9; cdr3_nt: TGTGCCAGCAATAATGGCGGGAGGCCCTACAATGAGCAGTTCTTC; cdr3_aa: CASNNGGRPYNEQFF
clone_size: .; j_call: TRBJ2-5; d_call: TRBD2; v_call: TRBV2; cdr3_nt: TGTGCCGGTAGATGGGGCGGGAGTCCCGAGACCCAGTACTTC; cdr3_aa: CAGRWGGSPETQYF
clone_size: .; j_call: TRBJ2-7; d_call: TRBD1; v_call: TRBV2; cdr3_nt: TGTGCCAGCAGTGAGCGGACAGGGGCTTACTACGAGCAGTACTTC; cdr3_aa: CASSERTGAYYEQYF
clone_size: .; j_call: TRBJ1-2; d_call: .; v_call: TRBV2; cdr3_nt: TGTGCCAGCAGTGTGGAGACGAACTATGGCTACACCTTC; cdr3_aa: CASSVETNYGYTF
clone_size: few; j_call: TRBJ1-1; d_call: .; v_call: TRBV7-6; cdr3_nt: TGTGCCAGCTCGCCACCAAGGGGGGGCACTGAAGCTTTCTTT; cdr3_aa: CASSPPRGGTEAFF
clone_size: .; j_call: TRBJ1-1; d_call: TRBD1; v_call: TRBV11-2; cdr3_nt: TGTGCCAGCACTACCTACGACAGGGGGGGGACTGAAGCTTTCTTT; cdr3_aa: CASTTYDRGGTEAFF
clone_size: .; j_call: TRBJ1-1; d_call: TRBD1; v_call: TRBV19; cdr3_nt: TGTGCCAGTAGTATAATGCAGGGGGCAGTTGAAGCTTTCTTT; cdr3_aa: CASSIMQGAVEAFF
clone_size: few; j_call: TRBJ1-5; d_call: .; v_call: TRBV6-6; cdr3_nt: TGTGCCAGCAGTTACTCGGCGGCGGGGGATCAGCCCCAGCATTTT; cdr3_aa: CASSYSAAGDQPQHF
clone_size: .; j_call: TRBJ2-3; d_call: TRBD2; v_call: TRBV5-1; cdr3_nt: TGCGCCAGCAGAGGACTAGCATCGGCAGATACGCAGTATTTT; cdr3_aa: CASRGLASADTQYF
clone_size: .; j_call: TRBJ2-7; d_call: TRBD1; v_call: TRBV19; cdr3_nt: TGTGCCAGTAGTATAGCTACAGGGGGCTTCTACGAGCAGTACTTC; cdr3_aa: CASSIATGGFYEQYF
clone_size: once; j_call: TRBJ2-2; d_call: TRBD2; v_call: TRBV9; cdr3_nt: TGTGCCAGCAGCGTAGTACCTAGCGGGGACACCGGGGAGCTGTTTTTT; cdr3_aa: CASSVVPSGDTGELFF
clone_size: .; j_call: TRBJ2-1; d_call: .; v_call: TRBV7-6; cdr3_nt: TGTGCCAGCAGCTTAGATAGCGGCTACAATGAGCAGTTCTTC; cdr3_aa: CASSLDSGYNEQFF
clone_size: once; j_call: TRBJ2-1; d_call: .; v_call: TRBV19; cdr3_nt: TGTGCCAGTGGTAAACAGGGATCCTACAATGAGCAGTTCTTC; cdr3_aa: CASGKQGSYNEQFF
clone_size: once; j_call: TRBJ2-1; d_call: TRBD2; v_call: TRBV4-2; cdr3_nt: TGTGCCAGCAGCCAAGAGAGTAGCGGGGACAATGAGCAGTTCTTC; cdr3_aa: CASSQESSGDNEQFF